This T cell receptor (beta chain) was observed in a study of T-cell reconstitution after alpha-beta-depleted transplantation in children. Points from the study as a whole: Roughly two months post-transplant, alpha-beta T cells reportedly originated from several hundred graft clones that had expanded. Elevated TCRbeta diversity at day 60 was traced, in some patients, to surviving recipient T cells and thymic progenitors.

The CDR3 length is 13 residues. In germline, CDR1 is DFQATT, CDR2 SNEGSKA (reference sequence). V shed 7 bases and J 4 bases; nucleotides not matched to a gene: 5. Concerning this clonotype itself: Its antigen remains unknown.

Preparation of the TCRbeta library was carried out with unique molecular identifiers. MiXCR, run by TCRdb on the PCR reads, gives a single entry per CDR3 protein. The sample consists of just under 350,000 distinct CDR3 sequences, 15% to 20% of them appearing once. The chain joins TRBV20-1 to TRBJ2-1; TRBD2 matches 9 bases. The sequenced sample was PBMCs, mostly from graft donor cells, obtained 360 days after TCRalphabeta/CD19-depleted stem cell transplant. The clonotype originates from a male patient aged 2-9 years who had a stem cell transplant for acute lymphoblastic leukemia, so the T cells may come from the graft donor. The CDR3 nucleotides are TGCAGTGTAAGGACTAGCGATTACAATGAGCAGTTCTTC. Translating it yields CSVRTSDYNEQFF.